Presented here are 20 T cell receptor beta chains from one specimen sequenced in a study of memory CD4+ T cells and cytomegalovirus serostatus. Measured with immunoSEQ multiplex PCR; TCRdb has only the in-frame clones, and not every one. The sample has tens of thousands of clones; approximately 80% are singletons. The sort gate was single viable CD3+CD4+CD8-CD45RO+ cells for memory CD4+ T cells. The specimen was memory CD4+ T cells from blood. Receptors originate from an adult in good health and CMV-seronegative.

Note on this clone: This may come from a read error, since a much larger clone is one base off. This chain uses TRBV2 with TRBJ2-3, with D uncertain. The CDR3 is 12 amino acids. V lost 6 bases and J 0 bases, leaving 4 bases between the germline ends. Germline V gene lookup returns CDR1 SNHLY and CDR2 FYNNEI. CDR3 DNA: TGTGCCAGCAGCCCTAGCACAGATACGCAGTATTTT. It yields the protein CASSPSTDTQYF.

V is TRBV19 and J is TRBJ1-6; the match to TRBD1 covers 9 bases. The CDR3 spans 17 residues. The V and J ends lost 8 bases and 0 bases, in that order; junction bases with no gene match: 8. Germline V lookup: CDR1 LNHDA, CDR2 SQIVND (reference sequence). CDR3 amino acids: CASAGTGFSSYNSPLHF. Written as DNA, the CDR3 is TGTGCCAGTGCCGGGACAGGGTTCAGCTCCTATAATTCACCCCTCCACTTT.

The chain carries TRBV20-1 and TRBJ1-4; D is unclear. The CDR3 loop spans 11 amino acids. V shed 5 bases and J shed 8 bases, with 9 bases lying between them. From germline, CDR1 is DFQATT and CDR2 SNEGSKA (reference sequence). CDR3 coding DNA: TGCAGTGCTGGACGAGAGGAAAAACTGTTTTTT. Protein: CSAGREEKLFF.

The chain employs TRBV10-3 and TRBJ1-3, with D possibly being TRBD1 (5 bases). This CDR3 contains 13 residues. V lost 11 bases, J lost 0 bases, and 11 bases lay in between. Germline CDR1 and CDR2: ENHRY and SYGVKD. CDR3 sequence reads: CAAQGDSGNTIYF. The CDR3 DNA follows: TGTGCCGCTCAGGGAGACTCTGGAAACACCATATATTTT.

The chain links TRBV27 to TRBJ1-2; D is possibly TRBD1 (5 bases). Trimming left V 5 bases short and J 8 bases short, with 12 bases between. This CDR3 is 12 amino acids long. Germline-derived CDR1 and CDR2 are MNHEY and SMNVEV (reference sequence). The CDR3 here is CASSPGPTGYTF. The CDR3 DNA reads as TGTGCCAGCAGTCCGGGACCCACCGGCTACACCTTC.

CDR3 loop: CASSFTGSDTQYF. The CDR3 bases are TGTGCCAGCAGCTTCACAGGGTCCGATACGCAGTATTTT. This chain connects TRBV7-3 to TRBJ2-3, with a possible D match to TRBD1 (6 bases). Germline V gives CDR1 SGHTA, CDR2 FQGTGA. The ends were cut back, 3 bases at V and 6 bases at J, with 10 bases in the middle. The CDR3 sequence is 13 residues long.

This chain uses TRBV9 with TRBJ1-3; no firm D call. V lost 0 bases and J 3 bases, leaving 7 bases between the germline ends. Germline V lookup: CDR1 SGDLS, CDR2 YYNGEE. This CDR3 is 14 amino acids long. The CDR3 bases are TGTGCCAGCAGCGTAGCGACACATGGAAACACCATATATTTT. Translation gives CASSVATHGNTIYF.

This chain joins TRBV18 and TRBJ1-1; no definite D call. This CDR3 has 14 residues. V was trimmed by 0 bases and J by 0 bases, leaving 5 bases between them. Germline V lookup: CDR1 KGHSH, CDR2 LQKENI. The CDR3 sequence: CASSPPKMNTEAFF. In nucleotides, the CDR3 is TGTGCCAGCTCACCACCCAAAATGAACACTGAAGCTTTCTTT.

This chain joins TRBV7-3 and TRBJ1-1; D is unclear. With 1 base removed from V and 1 base from J, the gap between germline ends came to 16 bases. The V gene's germline CDR1 is SGHTA and CDR2 FQGTGA. The CDR3 covers 17 residues. CDR3 in amino acids: CASSLSGPSVQNTEAFF. CDR3 bases: TGTGCCAGCAGCTTAAGCGGGCCGTCCGTACAGAACACTGAAGCTTTCTTT.

This chain links TRBV7-2 with TRBJ2-5; D gene unclear. The germline V and J ends were trimmed by 1 base and 2 bases, with 5 bases remaining between them. CDR1 is SGHTA and CDR2 is FQGNSA in the germline V gene. The CDR3 consists of 13 residues. CDR3 in amino acids: CASSLGGQETQYF. CDR3 DNA: TGTGCCAGCAGCTTAGGTGGTCAAGAGACCCAGTACTTC.

V is TRBV30 and J is TRBJ1-1; D is possibly TRBD1 (6 bases). Germline V gene lookup returns CDR1 GTSNPN and CDR2 SVGIG (reference sequence). V lost 4 bases and J lost 8, with 14 bases in between. The CDR3 consists of 12 residues. The CDR3 here is CAWTTRGEEAFF. The CDR3 bases are TGTGCCTGGACCACCAGGGGTGAGGAAGCTTTCTTT.

The chain links TRBV25-1 to TRBJ2-5; 10 positions agree with TRBD2. The CDR3 loop spans 18 amino acids. In germline, CDR1 is MGHDK, CDR2 SYGVNS. With V trimmed by 5 bases and J by 5 bases, 17 bases remained unmatched. The CDR3 DNA is TGTGCCAGCAGTCCGTCCCTTCAAGCGGGGGGGAGTGCGGAGACCCAGTACTTC. Amino acid sequence: CASSPSLQAGGSAETQYF.

V usage is TRBV15 and J usage is TRBJ2-6; D may correspond to TRBD1 or TRBD2 (5 bases each). The CDR3 runs 15 residues. Between the trimmed V and J ends, which lost 3 bases and 2 bases, there was a span of 8 bases. Germline V gene sequence: CDR1 LNHNV, CDR2 YYDKDF (reference sequence). In DNA, the CDR3 is TGTGCCACCAGCAGGGGGGAGACTGGGGCCAACGTCCTGACTTTC. Translation gives CATSRGETGANVLTF.

V and J are TRBV10-2 and TRBJ2-1; 12 nucleotides align to TRBD2. Germline CDR1 is WSHSY and CDR2 is SAAADI. CDR3 size: 17 residues. With 2 bases clipped from V and 4 bases from J, the junction kept 6 bases outside the gene matches. CDR3 in amino acids: CASSEASGGVLYNEQFF. DNA of the CDR3: TGCGCCAGCAGTGAGGCTAGCGGGGGGGTCTTATACAATGAGCAGTTCTTC.

V gene TRBV27 combines with J gene TRBJ2-7, with 7 nucleotides matching TRBD1. With 5 bases clipped from V and 6 bases from J, the junction kept 19 bases outside the gene matches. The germline CDR1 and CDR2 sequences are MNHEY and SMNVEV (reference sequence). The length of the CDR3 is 17 residues. The DNA for the CDR3 is TGTGCCAGCAGTAGCCGACAGGGTTGGGATTTTTTTGGCGAGCAGTACTTC. Encoded protein: CASSSRQGWDFFGEQYF.

CDR3 sequence reads: CASSLAGLLQETQYF. The CDR3 DNA reads as TGTGCCAGCAGCTTGGCGGGTCTTCTGCAAGAGACCCAGTACTTC. V usage is TRBV5-4 and J usage is TRBJ2-5; D remains ambiguous. Trimming left V 0 bases short and J 2 bases short, with 11 bases between. The length of the CDR3 is 15 residues. Germline assignment: CDR1 SGHNT and CDR2 YYREEE (reference sequence).

This sequence joins TRBV5-1 and TRBJ1-1, with D hard to call. The CDR3 has 13 amino acids. CDR1 SGHRS and CDR2 YFSETQ come from the germline V gene. V was shortened by 2 bases and J by 1 base, with 6 bases between the two germline ends. CDR3 DNA sequence: TGCGCCAGCAGCTTTTCACCGAACACTGAAGCTTTCTTT. The encoded protein is CASSFSPNTEAFF.

V gene TRBV6-4 combines with J gene TRBJ1-6, with a possible D match to TRBD1 (5 bases). There are 15 residues in the CDR3. V dropped 4 bases and J dropped 10 bases, with 17 bases sitting between them. CDR1 is MRHNA, CDR2 SNTAGT, per germline. The CDR3 DNA is TGTGCCAGCAGTGGCGACGGTAGGAGGGACTCACCCCTCCACTTT. It codes for CASSGDGRRDSPLHF.

The rearrangement joins TRBV7-2 to TRBJ1-6; TRBD1 matches 7 bases. Looked up from germline, CDR1 is SGHTA and CDR2 is FQGNSA. Trimming cost V 3 bases and J 9 bases; bases outside gene matches: 8. The CDR3 is 15 amino acids. The CDR3 reads CASSFDRAAGSPLHF. CDR3 nucleotide sequence: TGTGCCAGCAGCTTCGACAGGGCTGCCGGTTCACCCCTCCACTTT. Combining the CDR3 with reference TRBV7-2 and TRBJ1-6 gives the whole variable domain GAGVSQSPSNKVTEKGKDVELRCDPISGHTALYWYRQSLGQGLEFLIYFQGNSAPDKSGLPSDRFSAERTGGSVSTLTIQRTQQEDSAVYLCASSFDRAAGSPLHFGNGTRLTVT.

This chain links TRBV5-1 with TRBJ1-2; D remains ambiguous. V was pared by 7 bases and J by 3 bases, with 13 bases between. CDR3 length equals 13 residues. CDR1 is SGHRS and CDR2 is YFSETQ in the germline V gene. The CDR3 here is CASDLDGDYGYTF. The CDR3 coding sequence is TGCGCCAGCGACCTGGACGGGGACTATGGCTACACCTTC.